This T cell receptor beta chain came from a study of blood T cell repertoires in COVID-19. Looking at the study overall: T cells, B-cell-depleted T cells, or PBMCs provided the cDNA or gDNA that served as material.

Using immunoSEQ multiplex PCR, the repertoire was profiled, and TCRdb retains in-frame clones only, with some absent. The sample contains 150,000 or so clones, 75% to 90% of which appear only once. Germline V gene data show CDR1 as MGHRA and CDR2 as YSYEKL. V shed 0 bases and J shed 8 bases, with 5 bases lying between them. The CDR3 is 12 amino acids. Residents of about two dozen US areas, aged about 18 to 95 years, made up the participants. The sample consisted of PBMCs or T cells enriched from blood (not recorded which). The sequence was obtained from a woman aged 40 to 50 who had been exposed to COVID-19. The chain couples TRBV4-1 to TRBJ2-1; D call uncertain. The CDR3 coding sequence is TGCGCCAGCAGCCAAGATATTCATGAGCAGTTCTTC. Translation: CASSQDIHEQFF.